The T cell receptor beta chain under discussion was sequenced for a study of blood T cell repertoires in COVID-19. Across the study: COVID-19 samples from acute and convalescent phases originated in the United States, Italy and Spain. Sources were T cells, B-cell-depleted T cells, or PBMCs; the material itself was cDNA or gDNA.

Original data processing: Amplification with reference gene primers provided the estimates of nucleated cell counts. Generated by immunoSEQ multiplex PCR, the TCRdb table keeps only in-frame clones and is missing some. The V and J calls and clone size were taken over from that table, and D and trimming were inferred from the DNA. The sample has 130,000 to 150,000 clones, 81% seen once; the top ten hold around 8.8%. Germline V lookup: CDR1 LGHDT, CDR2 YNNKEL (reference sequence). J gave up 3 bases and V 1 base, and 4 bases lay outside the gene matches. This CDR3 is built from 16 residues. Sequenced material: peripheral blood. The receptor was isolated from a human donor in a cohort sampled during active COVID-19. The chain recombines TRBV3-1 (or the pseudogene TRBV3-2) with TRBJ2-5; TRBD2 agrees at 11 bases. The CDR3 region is CASSQGPLAGEETQYF. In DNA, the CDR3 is TGTGCCAGCAGCCAAGGTCCACTAGCGGGAGAAGAGACCCAGTACTTC.